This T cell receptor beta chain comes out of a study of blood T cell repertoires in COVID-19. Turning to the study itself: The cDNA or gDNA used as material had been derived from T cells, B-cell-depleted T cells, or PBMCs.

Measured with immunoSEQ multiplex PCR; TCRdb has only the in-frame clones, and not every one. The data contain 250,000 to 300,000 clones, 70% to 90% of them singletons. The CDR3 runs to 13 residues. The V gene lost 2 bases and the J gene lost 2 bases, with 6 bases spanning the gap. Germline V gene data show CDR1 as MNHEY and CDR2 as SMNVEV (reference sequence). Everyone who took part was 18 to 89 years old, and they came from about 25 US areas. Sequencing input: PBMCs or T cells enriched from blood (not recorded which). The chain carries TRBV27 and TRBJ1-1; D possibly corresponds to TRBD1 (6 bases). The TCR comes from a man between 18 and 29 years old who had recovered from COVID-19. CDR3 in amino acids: CASSLGGNTEAFF. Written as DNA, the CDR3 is TGTGCCAGCAGTTTAGGGGGCAACACTGAAGCTTTCTTT.